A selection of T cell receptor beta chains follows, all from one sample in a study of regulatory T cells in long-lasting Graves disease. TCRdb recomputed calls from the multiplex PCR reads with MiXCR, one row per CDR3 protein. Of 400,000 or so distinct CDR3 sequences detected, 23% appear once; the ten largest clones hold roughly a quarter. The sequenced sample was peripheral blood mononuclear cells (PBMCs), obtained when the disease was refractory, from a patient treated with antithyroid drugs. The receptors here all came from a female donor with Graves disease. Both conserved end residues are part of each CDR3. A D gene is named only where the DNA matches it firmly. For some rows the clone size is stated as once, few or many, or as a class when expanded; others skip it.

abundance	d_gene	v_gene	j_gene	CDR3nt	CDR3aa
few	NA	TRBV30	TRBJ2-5	TGTGCCTGGAGTAGAGGGCCGATTCAGGAGACCCAGTACTTC	CAWSRGPIQETQYF
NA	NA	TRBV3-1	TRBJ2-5	TGTGCCAGCAGCCTATCCCAGGCGGGAACTACGGAGACCCAGTACTTC	CASSLSQAGTTETQYF
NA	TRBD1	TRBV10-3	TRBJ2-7	TGTGCCATCGGAGAGACAGGGGGATCGGGGGAGCAGTACTTC	CAIGETGGSGEQYF
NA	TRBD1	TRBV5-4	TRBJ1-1	TGTGCCAGCACCAGGACAGGAACAACTGAAGCTTTCTTT	CASTRTGTTEAFF
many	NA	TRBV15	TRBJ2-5	TGTGCCACCAGCAGAGCCGGGGAACAGACCCAGTACTTC	CATSRAGEQTQYF
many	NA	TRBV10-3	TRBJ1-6	TGTGCCATCAGGACAGAGACGAATTCACCCCTCCACTTT	CAIRTETNSPLHF
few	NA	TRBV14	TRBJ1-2	TGTGCCAGCAGCCAAGATACGAGAACTAACTATGGCTACACCTTC	CASSQDTRTNYGYTF
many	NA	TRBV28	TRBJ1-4	TGTGCCAGCAGTTTAGCTACAACTAATGAAAAACTGTTTTTT	CASSLATTNEKLFF
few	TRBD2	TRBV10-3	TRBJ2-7	TGTGCCTCTCAGCGGGACCGCTACGAGCAGTACTTC	CASQRDRYEQYF
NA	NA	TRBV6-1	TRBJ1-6	TGTGCCAGCAGTGAAAGGGGGACACCTTATTCACCCCTCCACTTT	CASSERGTPYSPLHF
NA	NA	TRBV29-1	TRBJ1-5	TGCAGCCAATTCCGACCCAACTCACTCAATCAGCCCCAGCATTTT	CSQFRPNSLNQPQHF
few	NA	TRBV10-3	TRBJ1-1	TGTGCCATCACCCCGGGGCTGATGAACACTGAAGCTTTCTTT	CAITPGLMNTEAFF
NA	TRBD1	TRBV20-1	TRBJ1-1	TGCAGTGCTAGAGGGAGGGGGCGAGGAAATATCTACGAAGCTTTCTTT	CSARGRGRGNIYEAFF